What follows are 10 T cell receptor beta chains derived from one specimen sequenced in a study of control samples from healthy donors and cancer patients. This table comes from immunoSEQ multiplex PCR, and its TCRdb copy is limited to in-frame clones, with some not included. The table lists about 98,000 clones, over 60% of them singletons. Sequenced material: blood. These receptors came from a woman between 25 and 40 years old in good health.

The chain couples TRBV24-1 to TRBJ2-3; D perhaps matches TRBD2 (7 bases). V was cut by 9 bases and J by 2 bases, with 11 bases left in between. Germline CDR1 is KGHDR and CDR2 is SFDVKD. The CDR3 has 13 amino acids. The CDR3 reads CATGGAHTDTQYF. The CDR3 DNA is TGTGCCACCGGGGGGGCCCACACAGATACGCAGTATTTT.

The chain uses TRBV9 and TRBJ2-7; 7 nucleotides line up with TRBD1. Losses at the gene ends were 0 bases for V and 3 bases for J; bases not matched to a gene: 6. This CDR3 comprises 15 residues. Germline CDR1 is SGDLS and CDR2 is YYNGEE. CDR3 in amino acids: CASSVVLAGGYEQYF. Written as DNA, the CDR3 is TGTGCCAGCAGCGTAGTCTTGGCAGGGGGCTACGAGCAGTACTTC.

V is TRBV6-2 or TRBV6-3 and J is TRBJ1-1; no firm D call. The V end was cut by 2 bases, the J end by 1 base, with 2 bases between. The CDR3 spans 12 residues. The germline CDR1 and CDR2 sequences are MNHEY and SVGEGT. The CDR3 region is CASSYANTEAFF. The CDR3 DNA is TGTGCCAGCAGTTACGCGAACACTGAAGCTTTCTTT.

This clone was observed a handful of times. The V gene is TRBV5-1, the J gene TRBJ1-6; 9 bases fit TRBD1. Trimming cost V 3 bases and J 6 bases; bases outside gene matches: 1. The CDR3 is made up of 14 amino acids. Germline V gene lookup returns CDR1 SGHRS and CDR2 YFSETQ. CDR3 sequence reads: CASSWDRANSPLHF. The CDR3 DNA reads as TGCGCCAGCAGCTGGGACAGGGCTAATTCACCCCTCCACTTT.

In its sample, this clone was seen once. The chain is built from TRBV6-1 and TRBJ1-5; unclear D gene. From germline, CDR1 is MNHNS and CDR2 SASEGT. This CDR3 is 13 amino acids long. Trimming shortened V by 2 bases and J by 5 bases, and 7 bases separated the two germline ends. The DNA for the CDR3 is TGTGCCAGCAGTGAATCACGCTATCAGCCCCAGCATTTT. It specifies CASSESRYQPQHF.

The V call is TRBV7-9, the J call TRBJ2-5, with 10 bases aligning to TRBD1. CDR3 length: 13 amino acids. With 8 bases clipped from V and 3 bases from J, the junction kept 3 bases outside the gene matches. Per germline, CDR1 SEHNR and CDR2 FQNEAQ (reference sequence). CDR3 region: CASDRGRKETQYF. CDR3 sequence (DNA): TGTGCCAGCGACAGGGGGCGAAAAGAGACCCAGTACTTC.

The chain links TRBV5-4 to TRBJ2-3; D gene unclear. Germline V gene sequence: CDR1 SGHNT, CDR2 YYREEE (reference sequence). V shed 2 bases and J shed 2 bases, with 6 bases lying between them. The CDR3 consists of 13 residues. CDR3 coding DNA: TGTGCCAGCAGCTTCCAGGACACAGATACGCAGTATTTT. Protein: CASSFQDTDTQYF. The full variable domain, with the rest looked up from reference TRBV5-4 and TRBJ2-3, is ETGVTQSPTHLIKTRGQQVTLRCSSQSGHNTVSWYQQALGQGPQFIFQYYREEENGRGNFPPRFSGLQFPNYSSELNVNALELDDSALYLCASSFQDTDTQYFGPGTRLTVL.

The chain is built from TRBV9 and TRBJ1-2; possibly TRBD1 for D (5 bases). V lost 0 bases, J lost 2 bases, and 20 bases lay in between. The CDR3 totals 18 residues. CDR1 is SGDLS and CDR2 is YYNGEE in the germline V gene. CDR3 sequence reads: CASSVGLTVGASNYGYTF. CDR3 in DNA: TGTGCCAGCAGCGTAGGCTTAACGGTCGGGGCATCGAACTATGGCTACACCTTC.

The rearrangement joins TRBV6-2 or TRBV6-3 to TRBJ1-2, with no clear D. This CDR3 spans 17 amino acids. V lost 0 bases to trimming and J lost 4 bases, with 18 bases between them. Germline V gives CDR1 MNHEY, CDR2 SVGEGT. The CDR3 sequence is CASSYSRKDPGGYGYTF. The CDR3 nucleotides are TGTGCCAGCAGTTACTCGAGAAAGGACCCGGGCGGCTATGGCTACACCTTC.

The V call is TRBV4-2, the J call TRBJ1-6, with 7 positions matching TRBD1. With 0 bases clipped from V and 8 bases from J, the junction kept 7 bases outside the gene matches. Germline values: CDR1 LGHNA, CDR2 YNFKEQ. CDR3 length: 16 amino acids. The DNA of the CDR3 is TGTGCCAGCAGCCAAGATCGGGCAGGGGGTTATTCACCCCTCCACTTT. This translates into CASSQDRAGGYSPLHF.